The T cell receptor (beta chain) under discussion was sequenced for a study of cytomegalovirus exposure and HLA in healthy donors. On this clone itself: Its target is unknown.

With 60 Vbeta and 13 Jbeta primers, the PCR was carried out. Some clones are missing from TCRdb's copy, which holds only in-frame ones; the method was immunoSEQ multiplex PCR. The sample lists 270,000 or so clones, around nine tenths occurring once. Unmatched junction bases numbered 11, after V lost 3 bases and J lost 5 bases. Germline V lookup: CDR1 SGHRS, CDR2 YFSETQ. The length of the CDR3 is 16 residues. Regarding the study as a whole: Earlier results showed most TCR beta V segments being productive about 90% or about 30% of the time. In terms of immune exposure information, only CMV serostatus was available.

The source is a girl aged 2 to 9 in good health and CMV-seronegative. The specimen sequenced was PBMCs. The chain is built from TRBV5-1 and TRBJ2-7, with 10 bases aligning to TRBD1. CDR3 bases: TGCGCCAGCAGCTCCATGACCCGGACAGGGGGGGACGAGCAGTACTTC. This encodes CASSSMTRTGGDEQYF.